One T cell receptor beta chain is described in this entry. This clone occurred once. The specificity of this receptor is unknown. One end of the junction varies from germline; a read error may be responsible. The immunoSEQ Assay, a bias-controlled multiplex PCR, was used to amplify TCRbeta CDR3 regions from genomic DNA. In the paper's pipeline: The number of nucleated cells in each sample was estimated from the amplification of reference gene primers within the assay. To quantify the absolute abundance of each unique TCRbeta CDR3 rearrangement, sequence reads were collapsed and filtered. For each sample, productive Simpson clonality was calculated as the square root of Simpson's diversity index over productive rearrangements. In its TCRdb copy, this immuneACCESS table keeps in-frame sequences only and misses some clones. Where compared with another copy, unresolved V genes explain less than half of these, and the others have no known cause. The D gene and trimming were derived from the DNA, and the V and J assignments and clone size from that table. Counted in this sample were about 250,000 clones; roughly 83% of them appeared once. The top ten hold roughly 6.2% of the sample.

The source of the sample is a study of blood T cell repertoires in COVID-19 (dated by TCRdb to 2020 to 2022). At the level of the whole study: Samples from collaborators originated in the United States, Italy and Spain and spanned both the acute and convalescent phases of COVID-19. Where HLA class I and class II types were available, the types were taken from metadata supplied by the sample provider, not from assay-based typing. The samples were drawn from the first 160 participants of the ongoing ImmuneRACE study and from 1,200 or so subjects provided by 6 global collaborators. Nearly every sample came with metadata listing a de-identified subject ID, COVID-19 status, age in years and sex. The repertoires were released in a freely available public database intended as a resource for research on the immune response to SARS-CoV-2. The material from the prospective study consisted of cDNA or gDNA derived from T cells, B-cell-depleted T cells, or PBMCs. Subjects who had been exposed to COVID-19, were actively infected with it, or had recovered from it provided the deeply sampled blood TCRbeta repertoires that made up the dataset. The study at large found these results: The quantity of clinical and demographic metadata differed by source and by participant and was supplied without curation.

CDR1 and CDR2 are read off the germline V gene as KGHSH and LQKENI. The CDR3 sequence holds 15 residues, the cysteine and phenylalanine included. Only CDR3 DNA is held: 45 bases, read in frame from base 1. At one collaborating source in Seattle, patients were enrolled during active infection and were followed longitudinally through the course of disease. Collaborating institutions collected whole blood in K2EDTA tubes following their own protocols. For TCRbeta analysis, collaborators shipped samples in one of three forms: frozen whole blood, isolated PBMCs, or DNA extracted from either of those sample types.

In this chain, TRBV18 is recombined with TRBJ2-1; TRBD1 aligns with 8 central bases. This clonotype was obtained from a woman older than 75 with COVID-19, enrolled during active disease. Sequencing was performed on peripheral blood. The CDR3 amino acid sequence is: CASSRTGWNYDEQFF. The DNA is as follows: TGTGCCAGCTCACGGACAGGGTGGAACTACGATGAGCAGTTCTTC.